The sequence of this T cell receptor (beta chain) was determined in a study of type 1 and type 2 diabetes patients. As regards this clonotype: Its antigen is currently unknown.

Amplification started from genomic DNA. Multiplex PCR with 30 forward and 13 reverse primers amplified the TCR beta CDR3. From the multiplex PCR reads, TCRdb called clonotypes with MiXCR, one entry per CDR3 protein. The sample shows some 250,000 distinct CDR3 sequences, roughly 50% of them seen only once. Study observations and caveats: Some HECs seen only in T1D might also appear in more T2D or control samples. A median of one highly-expanded CD4+ clone, covering roughly 4% of reads, occurred in type 2 diabetes.

Trimming shortened V by 3 bases and J by 4 bases, and 16 bases separated the two germline ends. The CDR3 covers 16 residues. Looked up from germline, CDR1 is SGHDT and CDR2 is YYEEEE. Diabetic patients met standard criteria for type 1 or type 2 diabetes. Peripheral blood, about 10 milliliters per participant, was collected. The J gene is TRBJ1-4, the V gene TRBV5-6, with D maybe TRBD1 (6 bases). The specimen was peripheral blood mononuclear cells (PBMCs). This sequence originates from a man younger than 35 with type 2 diabetes. The CDR3 reads CASSYREGGLNEKLFF. For the CDR3, the DNA is TGTGCCAGCAGCTACAGGGAGGGGGGACTTAATGAAAAACTGTTTTTT.